The T cell receptor (beta chain) under discussion was sequenced for a study of cytomegalovirus exposure and HLA in healthy donors. Turning to the study itself: There were 350 to 400 genotyped donors. Of these, roughly 80% fell in the genetic ancestry cluster associated with self-reported Caucasian donors.

13 Jbeta primers and 60 Vbeta primers were used for the PCR. Study processing details: Approximately 87 million unique TCR beta chains, 9 million to 14 million shared, were counted in a later analysis. This table comes from immunoSEQ multiplex PCR, and its TCRdb copy is limited to in-frame clones, with some not included. V and J calls and clone size are copied from that table; D and trimming were computed from the DNA. The data show under 200,000 clones, with around 86% seen just once and roughly 1.9% held by the top ten. The CDR3 is 15 amino acids. The germline V gene encodes CDR1 LNHDA and CDR2 SQIVND (reference sequence). The V gene end was trimmed by 5 bases and the J gene end by 3 bases; junction bases not matched to a gene: 9.

J is TRBJ2-7 and V is TRBV19; TRBD1 matches 8 bases. The specimen was PBMCs. The receptor was derived from a human donor in good health. The CDR3: CASSATGDPFYEQYF. In DNA, the CDR3 is TGTGCCAGTAGTGCGACAGGGGACCCATTCTACGAGCAGTACTTC.